The 13 T cell receptor beta chains listed next were all sequenced from one sample in a study of memory CD4+ T cells and cytomegalovirus serostatus. The sort gate was single viable CD3+CD4+CD8-CD45RO+ cells for memory CD4+ T cells. The assay was immunoSEQ multiplex PCR, and TCRdb's table has in-frame clones only and misses some. The sample records about 47,000 clones, 70% to 75% being singletons. The specimen was memory CD4+ T cells from blood. These receptors originate from an adult in good health and CMV-seropositive.

This clone was counted a single time. The chain employs TRBV5-1 and TRBJ2-7; 7 bases align to TRBD1. Germline-derived CDR1 and CDR2 are SGHRS and YFSETQ. CDR3 length: 18 residues. V was pared by 3 bases and J by 0 bases, with 15 bases of the junction left unmatched. The CDR3 loop reads CASSWGITTGTSSYEQYF. The CDR3 nucleotides read TGCGCCAGCAGCTGGGGAATCACGACAGGGACAAGCTCCTACGAGCAGTACTTC.

The chain carries TRBV7-2 and TRBJ2-3; 11 bases map to TRBD2. V was pared by 2 bases and J by 0 bases, with 10 bases of the junction left unmatched. Germline V gene data show CDR1 as SGHTA and CDR2 as FQGNSA. This CDR3 has 19 residues. Here the CDR3 DNA reads TGTGCCAGCAGCTTATCATCTAGCGGGGGGCCATCTAGCACAGATACGCAGTATTTT. This codes for CASSLSSSGGPSSTDTQYF. Looking up the rest from reference TRBV7-2 and TRBJ2-3 gives the full variable domain: GAGVSQSPSNKVTEKGKDVELRCDPISGHTALYWYRQSLGQGLEFLIYFQGNSAPDKSGLPSDRFSAERTGGSVSTLTIQRTQQEDSAVYLCASSLSSSGGPSSTDTQYFGPGTRLTVL.

The sample holds a few counts of this clone. The chain is built from TRBV4-3 and TRBJ1-1; the D gene is possibly TRBD1 (5 bases). The CDR3 loop spans 15 amino acids. The V gene's germline CDR1 is LGHNA and CDR2 YSLEER. The V and J ends lost 1 base and 1 base respectively, with 10 bases between them. DNA of the CDR3: TGCGCCAGCAGCCAAGTGGGGGAGAGGAACACTGAAGCTTTCTTT. Its protein is CASSQVGERNTEAFF.

The gene calls are TRBV11-2 and TRBJ2-5; TRBD2 is a possible D gene (6 bases). CDR3 size: 13 residues. CDR1 and CDR2 from the germline V gene are SGHAT and FQNNGV. V shed 7 bases and J shed 6 bases, with 15 bases lying between them. The CDR3 coding sequence is TGTGCCAGCACCGACGCGAGCGGGCAGACCCAGTACTTC. Its translation: CASTDASGQTQYF. Full variable domain (outside the CDR3, taken from reference TRBV11-2 and TRBJ2-5): EAGVAQSPRYKIIEKRQSVAFWCNPISGHATLYWYQQILGQGPKLLIQFQNNGVVDDSQLPKDRFSAERLKGVDSTLKIQPAKLEDSAVYLCASTDASGQTQYFGPGTRLLVL.

The genes are TRBV13 and TRBJ1-2; tentative D call: TRBD1 (5 bases). The CDR3 has 15 residues. Trimming cost V 0 bases and J 5 bases, with 13 bases left between them. Germline V gene sequence: CDR1 PRHDT, CDR2 FYEKMQ (reference sequence). The CDR3 protein is CASSLGDSLGYGYTF. CDR3 sequence (DNA): TGTGCCAGCAGCTTAGGCGACAGCCTGGGGTATGGCTACACCTTC.

The chain employs TRBV7-9 and TRBJ1-1; possibly TRBD1 for D (5 bases). Trimming took off 5 bases at V and 4 bases at J, with 14 bases between the two ends. Germline loops: CDR1 SEHNR, CDR2 FQNEAQ (reference sequence). The CDR3 has 14 amino acids. The CDR3 sequence is CASSRQRSTTEAFF. The DNA for the CDR3 is TGTGCCAGCAGCCGACAGAGAAGTACCACTGAAGCTTTCTTT.

The chain couples TRBV28 to TRBJ1-4, with D tentatively TRBD1 (5 bases). The germline V gene encodes CDR1 MDHEN and CDR2 SYDVKM. V was shortened by 5 bases and J by 8 bases, with 18 bases between the two germline ends. The CDR3 length is 15 residues. In nucleotides, the CDR3 is TGTGCCAGCAGTCTGCCACAAGGGGTGGGGGAAAAACTGTTTTTT. Its protein is CASSLPQGVGEKLFF.

In this sample, this clone turned up many times. DNA for the CDR3: TGTGCCACCAGCAGAGATCACAGTACTGGGAGGGATGAGCAGTTCTTC. Translating it yields CATSRDHSTGRDEQFF. This chain connects TRBV15 to TRBJ2-1; the match to TRBD2 covers 7 bases. The CDR3 spans 16 residues. V was pared by 0 bases and J by 8 bases, with 10 bases of the junction left unmatched. CDR1 LNHNV and CDR2 YYDKDF come from the germline V gene (reference sequence).

The J gene is TRBJ1-1, the V gene TRBV5-1; the D is unclear. Germline V gives CDR1 SGHRS, CDR2 YFSETQ. Trimming left V 5 bases short and J 1 base short, with 9 bases between. This CDR3 has 13 residues. Here the CDR3 reads CASSDGGNTEAFF. The DNA for the CDR3 is TGCGCCAGCAGTGACGGAGGGAACACTGAAGCTTTCTTT.

V is TRBV2 and J is TRBJ2-3, with 9 bases aligning to TRBD1. CDR1 and CDR2 (germline): SNHLY, FYNNEI. V lost 6 bases to trimming and J lost 6 bases; unmatched junction nucleotides: 10. The CDR3 is 15 residues long. CDR3 bases: TGTGCCAGCAGCGTAAGGACAGGGGATGGGGATACGCAGTATTTT. Its protein product is CASSVRTGDGDTQYF.

This clone was picked up one time. The CDR3 DNA reads TGTGCCAGCAGGGGGACAGACCCAAATGAAAAACTGTTTTTT. It specifies CASRGTDPNEKLFF. The V gene is TRBV6-5, the J gene TRBJ1-4; TRBD1 agrees at 7 bases. There are 14 residues in the CDR3. V dropped 6 bases and J dropped 5; count of bases not matched to a gene: 6. CDR1 and CDR2 (germline): MNHEY, SVGAGI.

This chain connects TRBV12-5 to TRBJ1-2; D not resolved. The CDR3 covers 14 residues. Trimming removed 4 bases from V and 2 bases from J, with 11 bases in between. CDR1 and CDR2 from the germline V gene are LGHNT and FRNRAP. The CDR3 DNA reads TGTGCTAGTGGTTACGGTTCGGCGAACTATGGCTACACCTTC. Its translation: CASGYGSANYGYTF.

The gene calls are TRBV6-1 and TRBJ1-1; unclear D gene. Germline-derived CDR1 and CDR2 are MNHNS and SASEGT. The V end lost 3 bases, the J end lost 0 bases, and 11 bases lay between the germline ends. The CDR3 contains 15 residues. CDR3 residues: CASSDPGKMNTEAFF. The CDR3 bases are TGTGCCAGCAGTGACCCAGGAAAAATGAACACTGAAGCTTTCTTT.